This entry lists 20 T cell receptor beta chains sequenced from one sample in a study of cytotoxic CD8 clonotypes in ibrutinib-treated CLL. Libraries were prepared by immunoSEQ multiplex PCR; TCRdb keeps only in-frame clonotypes and omits some of them. The repertoire holds approximately 280,000 clones, with around 76% as singletons. This specimen consisted of PBMCs, obtained at disease progression, from a patient treated with ibrutinib. The receptors stem from a human donor with chronic lymphocytic leukemia.

This clone was seen only a few times. The chain recombines TRBV2 with TRBJ1-2; D is undetermined. The CDR3 sequence is 12 residues long. Trimming took off 8 bases at V and 8 bases at J, with 15 bases between the two ends. The germline V gene encodes CDR1 SNHLY and CDR2 FYNNEI. DNA of the CDR3: TGTGCCAGCCCACGCGGGGTAGGAGGCTACACCTTC. Amino acids: CASPRGVGGYTF.

The chain uses TRBV7-9 and TRBJ1-1; possibly TRBD1 for D (5 bases). In germline, CDR1 is SEHNR, CDR2 FQNEAQ (reference sequence). The CDR3 is made up of 14 amino acids. V was pared by 1 base and J by 5 bases, with 11 bases between. CDR3 nucleotides: TGTGCCAGCAGCTTAGATACGGGGGTAACTGAAGCTTTCTTT. Translated: CASSLDTGVTEAFF. The variable domain in full, completed from reference TRBV7-9 and TRBJ1-1, reads DTGVSQNPRHKITKRGQNVTFRCDPISEHNRLYWYRQTLGQGPEFLTYFQNEAQLEKSRLLSDRFSAERPKGSFSTLEIQRTEQGDSAMYLCASSLDTGVTEAFFGQGTRLTVV.

The J gene is TRBJ2-5, the V gene TRBV5-1; TRBD1 matches at 7 bases. J gave up 5 bases and V 4 bases, and 5 bases lay outside the gene matches. Looked up from germline, CDR1 is SGHRS and CDR2 is YFSETQ. This CDR3 contains 13 residues. The CDR3 spells CASSEGAQETQYF. CDR3 DNA: TGCGCCAGCAGCGAGGGGGCGCAGGAGACCCAGTACTTC.

The chain carries TRBV13 and TRBJ2-1, with 16 bases identical to TRBD2. There are 16 residues in the CDR3. J gave up 5 bases and V 5 bases, and 3 bases lay outside the gene matches. In germline, CDR1 is PRHDT, CDR2 FYEKMQ (reference sequence). CDR3 coding DNA: TGTGCCAGCAGCCCCGGGACTAGCGGGAGGGACAATGAGCAGTTCTTC. Translation: CASSPGTSGRDNEQFF.

In its sample, this clone was seen a few times. This chain links TRBV29-1 with TRBJ2-7; 13 bases match TRBD2. The CDR3 spans 15 residues. V dropped 5 bases and J dropped 4; count of bases not matched to a gene: 8. Germline-derived CDR1 and CDR2 are SQVTM and ANQGSEA. The CDR3 sequence: CSVKGLAGPQYEQYF. The CDR3 DNA reads as TGCAGCGTTAAGGGACTAGCGGGGCCACAATACGAGCAGTACTTC.

Here the CDR3 DNA reads TGTGCCAGAAGCTTCACACCGACGGGACTAGCGGAGAGCACAGATACGCAGTATTTT. Its protein is CARSFTPTGLAESTDTQYF. The chain couples TRBV5-3 to TRBJ2-3; 11 nucleotides agree with TRBD2. TRBV5-3 is annotated as an ORF whose role is uncertain. The CDR3 loop spans 19 amino acids. The V and J ends lost 2 bases and 0 bases, in that order; junction bases with no gene match: 11.

This chain connects TRBV4-1 to TRBJ2-1, with D perhaps TRBD2 (5 bases). The length of the CDR3 is 11 residues. Deletions cut 5 bases from V and 10 bases from J, with 9 bases between. CDR1 and CDR2 (germline): MGHRA, YSYEKL. In DNA form, the CDR3 reads TGCGCCAGCAGCTTTCCGGGAGAGCAGTTCTTC. Amino acids: CASSFPGEQFF.

The chain uses TRBV11-2 and TRBJ2-2; no clear D. The V end was cut by 0 bases, the J end by 10 bases, with 9 bases between. This CDR3 has 13 amino acids. Germline-derived CDR1 and CDR2 are SGHAT and FQNNGV. The CDR3 bases are TGTGCCAGCAGCTTAGATCCATCGGTGGAGCTGTTTTTT. As protein: CASSLDPSVELFF.

This sequence joins TRBV5-1 and TRBJ2-7; no clear D gene. V lost 1 base, J lost 0 bases, and 8 bases lay in between. CDR1 and CDR2 from the germline V gene are SGHRS and YFSETQ. CDR3 size: 14 residues. DNA of the CDR3: TGCGCCAGCAGCTTGCATTCGGCCTCCTACGAGCAGTACTTC. This encodes CASSLHSASYEQYF.

V is TRBV5-6 and J is TRBJ2-5; D is unclear. CDR3 length equals 12 residues. Germline values: CDR1 SGHDT, CDR2 YYEEEE. The ends were cut back, 0 bases at V and 4 bases at J, with 4 bases in the middle. The CDR3 here is CASSLVGETQYF. The CDR3 DNA is TGTGCCAGCAGCTTGGTTGGAGAGACCCAGTACTTC. The whole variable domain, remainder taken from reference TRBV5-6 and TRBJ2-5, is DAGVTQSPTHLIKTRGQQVTLRCSPKSGHDTVSWYQQALGQGPQFIFQYYEEEERQRGNFPDRFSGHQFPNYSSELNVNALLLGDSALYLCASSLVGETQYFGPGTRLLVL.

The V call is TRBV27, the J call TRBJ2-7, with D perhaps being TRBD1 or TRBD2 (5 bases each). Germline lookup yields CDR1 MNHEY and CDR2 SMNVEV (reference sequence). Trimming took off 8 bases at V and 3 bases at J, with 23 bases between the two ends. This CDR3 spans 16 amino acids. The CDR3 DNA reads TGTGCCAGCGGAGAGACGTGGGCAGGGAGAAACTACGAGCAGTACTTC. This gives the protein CASGETWAGRNYEQYF.

This clone was seen once. This chain joins TRBV4-1 and TRBJ1-1; D is unclear. V was trimmed by 8 bases and J by 3 bases, leaving 7 bases between them. The CDR3 covers 11 residues. Looked up from germline, CDR1 is MGHRA and CDR2 is YSYEKL. The CDR3 DNA reads as TGCGCCAGCCGGACTTACACTGAAGCTTTCTTT. It yields the protein CASRTYTEAFF.

V gene TRBV7-2 combines with J gene TRBJ1-3; tentative D call: TRBD1 (6 bases). The CDR3 runs to 14 residues. Germline loops: CDR1 SGHTA, CDR2 FQGNSA. Trimming left V 6 bases short and J 4 bases short, with 13 bases between. In DNA form, the CDR3 reads TGTGCCAGCAGACTCAGGGGTGAAGGAAACACCATATATTTT. Translation: CASRLRGEGNTIYF.

The chain couples TRBV4-1 to TRBJ1-4; D gene unclear. The germline CDR1 and CDR2 sequences are MGHRA and YSYEKL. The CDR3 runs to 15 residues. The V gene lost 4 bases and the J gene lost 1 base, with 10 bases spanning the gap. The CDR3 here is CASSLWTVTNEKLFF. The CDR3 DNA follows: TGCGCCAGCAGCCTTTGGACGGTAACTAATGAAAAACTGTTTTTT.

This chain joins TRBV9 and TRBJ1-2; possibly TRBD1 for D (6 bases). The germline V gene encodes CDR1 SGDLS and CDR2 YYNGEE. With 6 bases removed from V and 8 bases from J, the gap between germline ends came to 26 bases. CDR3 size: 16 residues. The chain's CDR3 is CASTMSVGVGAKGYTF. CDR3 in DNA: TGTGCCAGCACCATGAGCGTAGGGGTGGGGGCTAAAGGCTACACCTTC. Full variable domain (outside the CDR3, taken from reference TRBV9 and TRBJ1-2): DSGVTQTPKHLITATGQRVTLRCSPRSGDLSVYWYQQSLDQGLQFLIQYYNGEERAKGNILERFSAQQFPDLHSELNLSSLELGDSALYFCASTMSVGVGAKGYTFGSGTRLTVV.

The chain carries TRBV19 and TRBJ1-2; D uncertain. There are 15 residues in the CDR3. Germline CDR1 LNHDA, CDR2 SQIVND (reference sequence). Trimming shortened V by 1 base and J by 3 bases, and 12 bases separated the two germline ends. CDR3 amino acids: CASSIGREGHYGYTF. CDR3 nucleotide sequence: TGTGCCAGTAGTATAGGGCGGGAAGGGCACTATGGCTACACCTTC.

The rearrangement links TRBV14 to TRBJ2-1; TRBD2 matches at 7 bases. After removal of 5 bases from V and 8 bases from J, the junction contained 9 bases not matched to a gene. Germline assignment: CDR1 SGHDN and CDR2 FVKESK. The CDR3 sequence is 14 residues long. As DNA, the CDR3 is TGTGCCAGCAGCAGGACTAGTCGGGGGTATGAGCAGTTCTTC. Translated, it gives CASSRTSRGYEQFF.

The chain employs TRBV7-2 and TRBJ2-5; possibly TRBD2 for D (6 bases). The germline V gene encodes CDR1 SGHTA and CDR2 FQGNSA. Trimming took 6 bases from V and 5 from J, leaving 13 bases between them. The CDR3 has 13 residues. The CDR3 sequence is CASRLAGSETQYF. The CDR3 bases are TGTGCCAGCAGACTAGCAGGTAGCGAGACCCAGTACTTC. Using reference TRBV7-2 and TRBJ2-5 for the parts outside the CDR3, the full variable domain is GAGVSQSPSNKVTEKGKDVELRCDPISGHTALYWYRQSLGQGLEFLIYFQGNSAPDKSGLPSDRFSAERTGGSVSTLTIQRTQQEDSAVYLCASRLAGSETQYFGPGTRLLVL.

The chain employs TRBV6-4 and TRBJ2-2; weak D call: TRBD2 (5 bases). The CDR3 has 15 amino acids. The V end lost 6 bases, the J end lost 4 bases, and 15 bases lay between the germline ends. Germline V gene data show CDR1 as MRHNA and CDR2 as SNTAGT. Here the CDR3 reads CASRAGKTGTGELFF. The CDR3 nucleotides read TGTGCCAGCAGAGCCGGGAAAACCGGCACCGGGGAGCTGTTTTTT.

This chain joins TRBV5-4 and TRBJ2-7; perhaps TRBD1 as D (5 bases). The CDR3 loop spans 12 amino acids. The V gene lost 4 bases and the J gene lost 3 bases, with 8 bases spanning the gap. CDR1 SGHNT and CDR2 YYREEE come from the germline V gene (reference sequence). CDR3 amino acids: CASSRGHYEQYF. CDR3 bases: TGTGCCAGCAGCAGGGGCCACTACGAGCAGTACTTC.